The 26 T cell receptor beta chains given below trace back to one sample, sequenced in a study of blood T cell repertoires in COVID-19. Profiling relied on immunoSEQ multiplex PCR, and the TCRdb table lists in-frame clones only, not all of them. The sample contains approximately 280,000 clones, 85% of which appear only once. What was sequenced was PBMCs or T cells enriched from blood (not recorded which). These receptors were taken from a woman in her 50s who had recovered from COVID-19.

The J gene is TRBJ2-3, the V gene TRBV19, with TRBD2 as a possible D gene (6 bases). This CDR3 contains 14 residues. In germline, CDR1 is LNHDA, CDR2 SQIVND (reference sequence). Trimming pared 3 bases from V and 4 bases from J, leaving 11 bases between. CDR3 nucleotide sequence: TGTGCCAGTAGTATTCTAGCGTCAGCAGATACGCAGTATTTT. Amino acid sequence: CASSILASADTQYF. The complete variable domain, with remaining parts taken from reference TRBV19 and TRBJ2-3, reads DGGITQSPKYLFRKEGQNVTLSCEQNLNHDAMYWYRQDPGQGLRLIYYSQIVNDFQKGDIAEGYSVSREKKESFPLTVTSAQKNPTAFYLCASSILASADTQYFGPGTRLTVL.

The chain joins TRBV11-2 to TRBJ1-1; TRBD1 might be the D (6 bases). Deletions cut 1 base from V and 5 bases from J, with 17 bases between. Germline V CDR1 and CDR2: SGHAT, FQNNGV. This CDR3 has 16 amino acids. The CDR3 loop is CASSLVNREPGTEAFF. CDR3 bases: TGTGCCAGCAGCTTAGTCAACAGGGAGCCGGGGACTGAAGCTTTCTTT.

CDR3 DNA: TGTGCCAGCAGCTTGGGTGGCGGGGGCTGGTTAGGCACTGAAGCTTTCTTT. It encodes CASSLGGGGWLGTEAFF. The chain employs TRBV5-6 and TRBJ1-1; D is perhaps TRBD1 (6 bases). CDR3 length equals 17 residues. Germline V lookup: CDR1 SGHDT, CDR2 YYEEEE. V was trimmed by 0 bases and J by 4 bases, leaving 19 bases between them.

This rearrangement joins TRBV10-3 to TRBJ2-3; D unclear. The V end lost 10 bases, the J end lost 5 bases, and 22 bases lay between the germline ends. The CDR3 runs 15 residues. Germline V gene sequence: CDR1 ENHRY, CDR2 SYGVKD. In DNA, the CDR3 is TGTGCCACGAGTCAACCCGTTGGTATTGGAGATACGCAGTATTTT. It encodes CATSQPVGIGDTQYF.

The chain recombines TRBV27 with TRBJ2-1; possible D gene TRBD1, 6 bases. The CDR3 covers 15 residues. Trimming took off 3 bases at V and 5 bases at J, with 14 bases between the two ends. Germline CDR1 and CDR2: MNHEY and SMNVEV (reference sequence). The CDR3: CASSFPGTLNNEQFF. In DNA, the CDR3 is TGTGCCAGCAGTTTCCCCGGGACACTAAACAATGAGCAGTTCTTC.

This clone occurred many times. The V and J genes are TRBV2 and TRBJ1-1, with D tentatively TRBD1 (6 bases). The CDR3 consists of 13 residues. Germline CDR1 is SNHLY and CDR2 is FYNNEI. V shed 3 bases and J shed 2 bases, with 7 bases lying between them. In DNA, the CDR3 is TGTGCCAGCAGTGAGGACAGAAACACTGAAGCTTTCTTT. The encoded protein is CASSEDRNTEAFF.

This chain uses TRBV5-1 with TRBJ1-4; D is undetermined. Trimming stripped 1 base from V and 5 bases from J, with 6 bases between. Per the germline V gene, CDR1 is SGHRS and CDR2 is YFSETQ. This CDR3 has 13 amino acids. The CDR3 region is CASSLRGNEKLFF. Written as DNA, the CDR3 is TGCGCCAGCAGCTTGCGCGGAAATGAAAAACTGTTTTTT.

J is TRBJ2-3 and V is TRBV6-4; a weak D match, TRBD2 (6 bases). The CDR3 loop spans 16 amino acids. Germline V gene lookup returns CDR1 MRHNA and CDR2 SNTAGT. V was trimmed by 5 bases and J by 0 bases, leaving 15 bases between them. The CDR3 protein is CASSPGGMPSTDTQYF. The CDR3 DNA follows: TGTGCCAGCAGTCCTGGCGGGATGCCTAGCACAGATACGCAGTATTTT.

Only one count was recorded for this clone. The J gene is TRBJ1-5, the V gene TRBV6-1; maybe TRBD1 (6 bases). CDR3 length: 15 residues. V was clipped by 6 bases and J by 2 bases, with 14 bases between them. The germline CDR1 and CDR2 sequences are MNHNS and SASEGT. CDR3 region: CASSHGQRGNQPQHF. CDR3 sequence (DNA): TGTGCCAGCAGCCACGGACAGCGTGGCAATCAGCCCCAGCATTTT.

The gene calls are TRBV7-8 and TRBJ1-5, with D possibly matching TRBD1 (6 bases). The V end lost 5 bases, the J end lost 2 bases, and 22 bases lay between the germline ends. This CDR3 has 18 amino acids. The germline CDR1 and CDR2 sequences are SGHVS and FQNEAQ. This CDR3 reads CASSPARDTGPGNQPQHF. CDR3 DNA sequence: TGTGCCAGCAGCCCGGCCCGGGACACGGGACCAGGCAATCAGCCCCAGCATTTT.

A few counts support this clone. The chain links TRBV3-1 (or the pseudogene TRBV3-2) to TRBJ2-1; the match to TRBD2 covers 7 bases. V was clipped by 1 base and J by 9 bases; unmatched bases: 6. Germline lookup yields CDR1 LGHDT and CDR2 YNNKEL (reference sequence). This CDR3 spans 14 amino acids. CDR3 sequence (DNA): TGTGCCAGCAGCCAAGGGCGGGCGGGGGTTGAGCAGTTCTTC. Protein sequence: CASSQGRAGVEQFF.

V usage is TRBV4-2 and J usage is TRBJ2-7; 9 bases are shared with TRBD1. Germline CDR1 LGHNA, CDR2 YNFKEQ. The CDR3 totals 14 residues. The junction had 5 bases not matched to a gene; V was cut back by 6 bases and J by 2 bases. This CDR3 reads CASSGTGPPYEQYF. The CDR3 nucleotides read TGTGCCAGCAGTGGGACAGGGCCTCCCTACGAGCAGTACTTC.

The V and J genes are TRBV28 and TRBJ2-2; TRBD2 is a possible D gene (7 bases). CDR1 MDHEN and CDR2 SYDVKM come from the germline V gene. V was trimmed by 5 bases and J by 6 bases, leaving 16 bases between them. The CDR3 is 15 amino acids. In nucleotides, the CDR3 is TGTGCCAGCAGTAGGGGGGGTGACGGGTCCGGGGAGCTGTTTTTT. Translated, it gives CASSRGGDGSGELFF.

The V call is TRBV18, the J call TRBJ1-1, with D perhaps TRBD1 (5 bases). Per germline, CDR1 KGHSH and CDR2 LQKENI. The germline V and J ends were trimmed by 4 bases and 1 base, with 13 bases remaining between them. The CDR3 runs 15 residues. The CDR3: CASSLGGGANTEAFF. CDR3 sequence (DNA): TGTGCCAGCTCACTTGGGGGGGGTGCGAACACTGAAGCTTTCTTT. Variable domain in full (rest from reference TRBV18 and TRBJ1-1): NAGVMQNPRHLVRRRGQEARLRCSPMKGHSHVYWYRQLPEEGLKFMVYLQKENIIDESGMPKERFSAEFPKEGPSILRIQQVVRGDSAAYFCASSLGGGANTEAFFGQGTRLTVV.

The chain uses TRBV29-1 and TRBJ2-2, with D possibly matching TRBD2 (5 bases). The V and J ends lost 1 base and 1 base respectively, with 7 bases between them. Germline CDR1 and CDR2: SQVTM and ANQGSEA. This CDR3 spans 14 amino acids. The CDR3 sequence is CSVEVGLNTGELFF. The CDR3 coding sequence is TGCAGCGTTGAAGTCGGACTGAACACCGGGGAGCTGTTTTTT.

The chain links TRBV19 to TRBJ1-2, with 8 bases that match TRBD1. This CDR3 region has 16 residues. Germline trimming cut 3 bases from V and 4 bases from J; bases unmatched to any gene: 10. The germline V gene encodes CDR1 LNHDA and CDR2 SQIVND (reference sequence). In DNA form, the CDR3 reads TGTGCCAGTAGTATTTCGGACAGGGCGAACGCCTATGGCTACACCTTC. Residues: CASSISDRANAYGYTF.

The V and J genes are TRBV27 and TRBJ2-7, with 9 bases that match TRBD2. Germline V gene data show CDR1 as MNHEY and CDR2 as SMNVEV (reference sequence). Trimming cost V 2 bases and J 4 bases; bases outside gene matches: 3. The CDR3 sequence is 14 residues long. The CDR3 is CASSLTAGGYEQYF. In DNA, the CDR3 is TGTGCCAGCAGTTTAACAGCGGGGGGATACGAGCAGTACTTC.

This chain uses TRBV6-6 with TRBJ1-5; a weak D match, TRBD1 (6 bases). Germline V gene data show CDR1 as MNHNY and CDR2 as SVGAGI (reference sequence). V was pared by 8 bases and J by 0 bases, with 14 bases between. CDR3 length: 15 residues. The chain's CDR3 is CASAKRTDSNQPQHF. CDR3 nucleotide sequence: TGTGCCAGCGCCAAACGGACAGATAGCAATCAGCCCCAGCATTTT.

CDR3 protein: CASAPHRGFEQFF. In DNA form, the CDR3 reads TGTGCCAGCGCCCCGCACAGGGGTTTTGAGCAGTTCTTC. The chain combines TRBV28 with TRBJ2-1; 7 bases are shared with TRBD1. CDR3 size: 13 residues. CDR1 is MDHEN and CDR2 is SYDVKM in the germline V gene. V trimming: 8 bases; J trimming: 9 bases; junction bases outside the gene matches: 10.

The V gene is TRBV7-2, the J gene TRBJ2-2; D is undetermined. Germline assignment: CDR1 SGHTA and CDR2 FQGNSA. The V end lost 4 bases, the J end lost 2 bases, and 5 bases lay between the germline ends. This CDR3 comprises 13 residues. The CDR3 nucleotides read TGTGCCAGCAGCTCACTCAACACCGGGGAGCTGTTTTTT. This translates into CASSSLNTGELFF.

This clone was detected a few times. The rearrangement links TRBV4-3 to TRBJ1-1; no clear D gene. CDR1 is LGHNA, CDR2 YSLEER, per germline. The CDR3 contains 14 residues. V lost 0 bases to trimming and J lost 4 bases, with 9 bases between them. The CDR3 DNA is TGCGCCAGCAGCCAAGATACCGCAGTCACTGAAGCTTTCTTT. It translates to CASSQDTAVTEAFF.

This chain uses TRBV2 with TRBJ2-5; 12 bases are shared with TRBD2. The CDR3 runs to 18 residues. Germline CDR1 reads SNHLY; CDR2 reads FYNNEI. V gave up 3 bases and J gave up 4 bases; unmatched junction bases: 12. CDR3 amino acids: CASSDSRTSGIMGETQYF. The CDR3 nucleotides are TGTGCCAGCAGTGACTCCCGGACTAGCGGGATAATGGGAGAGACCCAGTACTTC.

The chain recombines TRBV7-8 with TRBJ2-1; no clear D gene. CDR1 is SGHVS and CDR2 is FQNEAQ in the germline V gene. Trimming took off 5 bases at V and 9 bases at J, with 17 bases between the two ends. The CDR3 is made up of 14 amino acids. CDR3 protein: CASSPPVDIGEQFF. The CDR3 DNA reads TGTGCCAGCAGCCCCCCGGTTGACATCGGTGAGCAGTTCTTC.

J is TRBJ2-5 and V is TRBV7-3, with D possibly being TRBD2 (7 bases). CDR3 length equals 16 residues. Trimming took 5 bases from V and 7 from J, leaving 23 bases between them. The germline V gene has CDR1 SGHTA and CDR2 FQGTGA. CDR3 nucleotides: TGTGCCAGCAGCCCCGGTGGCGGGGGCTCTAGGGGGACCCAGTACTTC. Translating it yields CASSPGGGGSRGTQYF.

V gene TRBV12-3 or TRBV12-4 combines with J gene TRBJ1-1, with TRBD1 as a possible D gene (5 bases). V was shortened by 6 bases and J by 3 bases, with 11 bases between the two germline ends. CDR3 length equals 13 residues. CDR3 sequence reads: CASRPQGYTEAFF. As DNA, the CDR3 is TGTGCCAGCAGGCCGCAGGGATACACTGAAGCTTTCTTT.

The chain combines TRBV15 with TRBJ1-5, with no clear D. This CDR3 is built from 15 residues. The V gene's germline CDR1 is LNHNV and CDR2 YYDKDF (reference sequence). Trimming left V 0 bases short and J 2 bases short, with 8 bases between. CDR3 in DNA: TGTGCCACCAGCAGAGATATTCGGGGCAATCAGCCCCAGCATTTT. Translating gives CATSRDIRGNQPQHF.